This TCR beta chain comes out of a study of metastatic and nonmetastatic thyroid tumors. TCRdb re-clonotyped the PCR reads through MiXCR. Here the sample spans 21,000 or so clones, about a sixth being singletons. This clone was seen at least ten times. Each patient went into thyroid surgery without having received any treatment. The CDR3 is made up of 12 amino acids. The ends were cut back, 8 bases at V and 7 bases at J, with 11 bases in the middle. V is TRBV12-3 or TRBV12-4 and J is TRBJ2-2; D gene ambiguous. The TCR originated in a male donor with papillary thyroid cancer or a benign thyroid nodule (not recorded which). Some clones in this sample may be carry-over from other donors' samples. The specimen was blood. CDR3 loop: CASGWTIGELFF. The CDR3, as DNA: TGTGCCAGCGGGTGGACCATCGGGGAGCTGTTTTTT.